The 30 T cell receptor beta chains below were found in one sample sequenced in a study of early T cells in non-severe SARS-CoV-2 infection (dated by TCRdb to about 2021). Libraries were prepared through 5' RACE. The listed sequencing device is NextSeq 500. Using fastp at Q25 and MiXCR, TCRdb reprocessed the public reads and kept productive beta chains. All rows with the same CDR3 protein become a single entry with the most common DNA and genes. Recorded for this sample are roughly 36,000 distinct CDR3 sequences; under 6% of them occurred a single time. The ten largest clones represent approximately 13% of the sample. Sequenced: whole blood. The receptors derive from an adult who was a healthcare worker with PCR-confirmed SARS-CoV-2 infection or an uninfected control (not recorded which).

J is TRBJ2-7 and V is TRBV28; D call uncertain. CDR1 is MDHEN and CDR2 is SYDVKM in the germline V gene. The CDR3 is made up of 13 amino acids. Trimming took 6 bases from V and 2 from J, leaving 11 bases between them. CDR3: CASRLDVTYEQYF. CDR3 nucleotide sequence: TGTGCCAGCAGGTTGGACGTCACCTACGAGCAGTACTTC. Looking up the rest from reference TRBV28 and TRBJ2-7 gives the full variable domain: DVKVTQSSRYLVKRTGEKVFLECVQDMDHENMFWYRQDPGLGLRLIYFSYDVKMKEKGDIPEGYSVSREKKERFSLILESASTNQTSMYLCASRLDVTYEQYFGPGTRLTVT.

There are many counts of this clonotype. The chain is built from TRBV10-2 and TRBJ2-7; D is perhaps TRBD1 (5 bases). From germline, CDR1 is WSHSY and CDR2 SAAADI. The CDR3 covers 14 residues. Trimming took 0 bases from V and 3 from J, leaving 9 bases between them. CDR3 nucleotides: TGCGCCAGCAGTGAGTCTGGGGCGATCTACGAGCAGTACTTC. Translating gives CASSESGAIYEQYF.

At least ten counts were recorded for this clonotype. The chain links TRBV20-1 to TRBJ2-1, with D possibly being TRBD1 (5 bases). The length of the CDR3 is 13 residues. Trimming removed 0 bases from V and 9 bases from J, with 12 bases in between. Germline lookup yields CDR1 DFQATT and CDR2 SNEGSKA (reference sequence). The CDR3 region is CSARDPDMAEQFF. The CDR3, as DNA: TGCAGTGCTAGAGATCCGGACATGGCTGAGCAGTTCTTC.

This clonotype has a count of ten or more. The chain carries TRBV9 and TRBJ2-7, with 9 bases fitting TRBD1. This CDR3 is 14 amino acids long. The trim removed 2 bases at V and 6 bases at J, leaving 6 bases unmatched. From germline, CDR1 is SGDLS and CDR2 YYNGEE. In DNA form, the CDR3 reads TGTGCCAGCAGCGTCCGGACAGGGGAATCCGAGCAGTACTTC. It encodes CASSVRTGESEQYF.

This clonotype is medium-sized. This sequence joins TRBV20-1 and TRBJ2-1; D might be TRBD2 (5 bases). Trimming cost V 0 bases and J 11 bases, with 11 bases left between them. CDR1 is DFQATT and CDR2 is SNEGSKA in the germline V gene (reference sequence). The CDR3 totals 12 residues. The CDR3 is CSAREEKRQQFF. CDR3 nucleotide sequence: TGCAGTGCTAGAGAAGAAAAGCGGCAGCAGTTCTTC.

In this sample, this clonotype turned up many times. The chain couples TRBV5-1 to TRBJ2-2, with TRBD2 matching over 14 bases. The CDR3 is made up of 18 amino acids. CDR1 and CDR2 (germline): SGHRS, YFSETQ. The V segment lost 3 bases and the J segment 0 bases; nucleotides outside the gene matches: 4. CDR3 nucleotides: TGCGCCAGCAGCTCCCGGACTAGCGGGGGGTCGAACACCGGGGAGCTGTTTTTT. It yields the protein CASSSRTSGGSNTGELFF.

This clonotype showed up many times. The chain is built from TRBV20-1 and TRBJ2-1; perhaps TRBD2 as D (6 bases). Germline-derived CDR1 and CDR2 are DFQATT and SNEGSKA (reference sequence). CDR3 length: 15 residues. V was trimmed by 5 bases and J by 0 bases, leaving 14 bases between them. The CDR3 loop is CSAWAGRFSYNEQFF. In nucleotides, the CDR3 is TGCAGTGCTTGGGCGGGGCGGTTCTCCTACAATGAGCAGTTCTTC.

As for this clonotype: A read error may explain this, as a much larger clone is one base away. The chain has TRBV11-2 and TRBJ2-7; D is undetermined. Germline loops: CDR1 SGHAT, CDR2 FQNNGV. The CDR3 is 12 amino acids. The germline V and J ends were trimmed by 5 bases and 6 bases, with 11 bases remaining between them. As DNA, the CDR3 is TGTGCCAGCAGCCCCTTCTGGACCGAGCAGTACTTC. It yields the protein CASSPFWTEQYF.

This sequence joins TRBV7-9 and TRBJ2-2; D remains unclear. Trimming took 6 bases from V and 5 from J, leaving 7 bases between them. The CDR3 runs 12 residues. Germline loops: CDR1 SEHNR, CDR2 FQNEAQ (reference sequence). Here the CDR3 reads CASRRDTGELFF. For the CDR3, the DNA is TGTGCCAGCAGACGTGATACCGGGGAGCTGTTTTTT.

This clonotype occurred many times. V gene TRBV6-2 or TRBV6-3 combines with J gene TRBJ1-1, with D tentatively TRBD1 (5 bases). Germline CDR1 and CDR2: MNHEY and SVGEGT. This CDR3 region has 14 residues. Trimming removed 7 bases at V and 4 bases at J, with 16 bases between. The CDR3 reads CASTEGLKGTEAFF. DNA of the CDR3: TGTGCCAGCACCGAGGGGCTGAAGGGCACTGAAGCTTTCTTT.

In its sample, this clonotype is medium-sized. The CDR3 spells CASSQERNTEAFF. CDR3 coding DNA: TGTGCCAGCAGCCAAGAAAGAAACACTGAAGCTTTCTTT. This chain joins TRBV14 and TRBJ1-1; D call uncertain. Germline loops: CDR1 SGHDN, CDR2 FVKESK. This CDR3 has 13 residues. V lost 0 bases and J lost 2, with 4 bases in between.

This clonotype was counted many times. The V call is TRBV5-1, the J call TRBJ2-2, with D unresolved. Germline CDR1 reads SGHRS; CDR2 reads YFSETQ. There are 13 residues in the CDR3. V dropped 3 bases and J dropped 8 bases, with 11 bases sitting between them. The DNA of the CDR3 is TGCGCCAGCAGCTCCAGACTGCCTGGGGAGCTGTTTTTT. Its translation: CASSSRLPGELFF.

This clonotype was counted ten times or more. This chain joins TRBV5-1 and TRBJ2-2; D ambiguous. V was shortened by 0 bases and J by 8 bases, with 11 bases between the two germline ends. Per germline, CDR1 SGHRS and CDR2 YFSETQ. This CDR3 has 14 amino acids. The CDR3 here is CASSLAKVAGELFF. CDR3 sequence (DNA): TGCGCCAGCAGCTTGGCCAAAGTAGCTGGGGAGCTGTTTTTT.

This clonotype was counted ten times or more. The chain employs TRBV7-2 and TRBJ2-7; D uncertain. The V and J ends lost 2 bases and 3 bases respectively, with 8 bases between them. Germline CDR1 reads SGHTA; CDR2 reads FQGNSA. The CDR3 runs to 13 residues. The CDR3 region has the DNA TGTGCCAGCAGCTTACCTTCCAGCTACGAGCAGTACTTC. Translation gives CASSLPSSYEQYF.

This clonotype was seen a handful of times. V gene TRBV7-7 combines with J gene TRBJ2-5; 8 bases are shared with TRBD1. The CDR3 covers 14 residues. The V gene end was trimmed by 4 bases and the J gene end by 5 bases; junction bases not matched to a gene: 6. CDR1 and CDR2 from the germline V gene are SSHAT and FNYEAQ (reference sequence). The CDR3 protein is CASSSRGRRETQYF. The CDR3 nucleotides read TGTGCCAGCAGCTCCAGGGGGCGCAGGGAGACCCAGTACTTC.

This clonotype appeared many times. The rearrangement joins TRBV5-6 to TRBJ2-1, with a tentative D call TRBD2 (5 bases). The CDR3 extends over 12 amino acids. Germline V gene lookup returns CDR1 SGHDT and CDR2 YYEEEE. V was trimmed by 0 bases and J by 9 bases, leaving 7 bases between them. The CDR3 spells CASSLVRGEQFF. DNA for the CDR3: TGTGCCAGCAGCTTGGTCCGGGGTGAGCAGTTCTTC.

This chain uses TRBV7-3 with TRBJ2-2, with 7 bases lining up with TRBD1. Trimming took 3 bases from V and 6 from J; bases not matched to a gene: 13. Germline V gives CDR1 SGHTA, CDR2 FQGTGA. The CDR3 covers 17 residues. CDR3 region: CASSFGAGGVVAGELFF. The CDR3 bases are TGTGCCAGCAGCTTCGGGGCAGGGGGAGTCGTCGCCGGGGAGCTGTTTTTT.

At least ten counts were recorded for this clonotype. V is TRBV7-9 and J is TRBJ1-5, with 9 bases aligning to TRBD1. From germline, CDR1 is SEHNR and CDR2 FQNEAQ (reference sequence). The junction had 6 bases not matched to a gene; V was cut back by 4 bases and J by 2 bases. CDR3 length: 16 amino acids. The CDR3, as DNA: TGTGCCAGCAGCTCGGACAGGGGTTTCGGCAATCAGCCCCAGCATTTT. It codes for CASSSDRGFGNQPQHF. The full variable domain, in which reference TRBV7-9 and TRBJ1-5 provide the parts outside the CDR3, is DTGVSQNPRHKITKRGQNVTFRCDPISEHNRLYWYRQTLGQGPEFLTYFQNEAQLEKSRLLSDRFSAERPKGSFSTLEIQRTEQGDSAMYLCASSSDRGFGNQPQHFGDGTRLSIL.

This clonotype was detected ten times or more. The chain links TRBV7-9 to TRBJ2-5; 8 bases line up with TRBD2. Losses at the gene ends were 6 bases for V and 5 bases for J; bases not matched to a gene: 11. Germline CDR1 and CDR2: SEHNR and FQNEAQ (reference sequence). The CDR3 has 15 residues. The CDR3 coding sequence is TGTGCCAGCAGTACAGCGGGGGACACCTCGGAGACCCAGTACTTC. It translates to CASSTAGDTSETQYF.

Many counts were recorded for this clonotype. The chain couples TRBV5-1 to TRBJ2-1; D is ambiguous. CDR1 SGHRS and CDR2 YFSETQ come from the germline V gene. Trimming cost V 4 bases and J 5 bases, with 7 bases left between them. The CDR3 runs 12 residues. This CDR3 reads CASSLPNNEQFF. The CDR3 DNA follows: TGCGCCAGCAGCCTACCAAACAATGAGCAGTTCTTC.

Many counts were recorded for this clonotype. The gene calls are TRBV12-2 and TRBJ2-7; the table's D call, TRBD1, was not checked against the DNA. TRBV12-2 is flagged as a pseudogene. This CDR3 contains 15 residues. The CDR3 DNA reads as TGTGCAAGTCGCTTAGCCCCGGGGGCTCCGGTCGAGCAGTACTTC. The encoded protein is CASRLAPGAPVEQYF.

The table lists this clonotype with many counts. Here the CDR3 reads CASSSRLAGSSYNEQFF. The DNA for the CDR3 is TGTGCCAGCAGCTCAAGACTAGCGGGGTCCTCCTACAATGAGCAGTTCTTC. The J gene is TRBJ2-1, the V gene TRBV11-2, with 11 positions matching TRBD2. The length of the CDR3 is 17 residues. CDR1 and CDR2 (germline): SGHAT, FQNNGV. Trimming removed 4 bases from V and 0 bases from J; junction bases left unmatched: 5.

This clonotype was detected many times. The chain employs TRBV7-9 and TRBJ2-7; 11 bases fit TRBD1. This CDR3 has 15 amino acids. Germline CDR1 reads SEHNR; CDR2 reads FQNEAQ (reference sequence). Germline trimming cut 3 bases from V and 2 bases from J; bases unmatched to any gene: 3. In DNA form, the CDR3 reads TGTGCCAGCAGCTTCGGGACAGGGGGAACCTACGAGCAGTACTTC. Translating it yields CASSFGTGGTYEQYF. Using reference TRBV7-9 and TRBJ2-7 for the parts outside the CDR3, the full variable domain is DTGVSQNPRHKITKRGQNVTFRCDPISEHNRLYWYRQTLGQGPEFLTYFQNEAQLEKSRLLSDRFSAERPKGSFSTLEIQRTEQGDSAMYLCASSFGTGGTYEQYFGPGTRLTVT.

In this sample, this clonotype turned up many times. The J gene is TRBJ1-1, the V gene TRBV24-1, with D possibly being TRBD1 (5 bases). Per germline, CDR1 KGHDR and CDR2 SFDVKD. Trimming stripped 4 bases from V and 4 bases from J, with 12 bases between. There are 14 residues in the CDR3. CDR3 sequence (DNA): TGTGCCACCAGTGAGGGTCGGGACGGCACTGAAGCTTTCTTT. This codes for CATSEGRDGTEAFF.

This clonotype was observed at least ten times. The gene calls are TRBV5-1 and TRBJ2-2; D unclear. Germline-derived CDR1 and CDR2 are SGHRS and YFSETQ. The CDR3 covers 14 residues. Trimming removed 5 bases from V and 0 bases from J, with 8 bases in between. CDR3 sequence: CASREVPNTGELFF. The CDR3 DNA sequence: TGCGCCAGCAGAGAGGTTCCGAACACCGGGGAGCTGTTTTTT. Full variable domain (rest looked up from reference TRBV5-1 and TRBJ2-2): KAGVTQTPRYLIKTRGQQVTLSCSPISGHRSVSWYQQTPGQGLQFLFEYFSETQRNKGNFPGRFSGRQFSNSRSEMNVSTLELGDSALYLCASREVPNTGELFFGEGSRLTVL.

A note on this clonotype: This sequence may be a read error, since a much larger clone differs from it by one base. Lacking the conserved final phenylalanine or tryptophan, this CDR3 likely reflects a read error. The chain employs TRBV6-5 and TRBJ1-5, with 7 bases fitting TRBD1. CDR1 is MNHEY and CDR2 is SVGAGI in the germline V gene. CDR3 length equals 16 residues. J lost 7 bases, V lost 2 bases, and 11 bases had no gene match. As DNA, the CDR3 is TGTGCCAGCAGTTACGGCCAGGGGGATGGTAGCCAGCCCCAGCATTCT. This sequence encodes CASSYGQGDGSQPQHS.

At least ten counts were recorded for this clonotype. The V call is TRBV4-2, the J call TRBJ2-7; 9 bases are shared with TRBD2. This CDR3 has 16 residues. The germline CDR1 and CDR2 sequences are LGHNA and YNFKEQ. V dropped 1 base and J dropped 4; count of bases not matched to a gene: 8. The CDR3 loop is CASSQGDPSGAYEQYF. CDR3 nucleotide sequence: TGTGCCAGCAGCCAAGGTGATCCTAGCGGGGCGTACGAGCAGTACTTC.

By sample share, this clonotype is medium-sized. The chain joins TRBV2 to TRBJ2-2; D remains ambiguous. V shed 6 bases and J shed 0 bases, with 11 bases lying between them. In germline, CDR1 is SNHLY, CDR2 FYNNEI. The CDR3 extends over 15 amino acids. CDR3 sequence reads: CASSDGPANTGELFF. CDR3 nucleotides: TGTGCCAGCAGCGACGGCCCCGCGAACACCGGGGAGCTGTTTTTT.

Points on this clonotype: This could be a read error, since a much larger clone is one nucleotide away. This rearrangement joins TRBV20-1 to TRBJ2-7; 9 bases match TRBD1. Unmatched junction bases numbered 5, after V lost 7 bases and J lost 4 bases. This CDR3 comprises 12 residues. CDR1 DFQATT and CDR2 SNEGSKA come from the germline V gene (reference sequence). The CDR3 reads CSVTGGKYEQYF. Written as DNA, the CDR3 is TGCAGTGTAACAGGGGGCAAGTACGAGCAGTACTTC.

The table lists this clonotype with many counts. V gene TRBV19 combines with J gene TRBJ2-1; D not certain. From germline, CDR1 is LNHDA and CDR2 SQIVND (reference sequence). This CDR3 has 15 amino acids. V was trimmed by 3 bases and J by 4 bases, leaving 13 bases between them. The CDR3 nucleotides are TGTGCCAGTAGTATCGGGCAAAGCTCTTACAATGAGCAGTTCTTC. It codes for CASSIGQSSYNEQFF.